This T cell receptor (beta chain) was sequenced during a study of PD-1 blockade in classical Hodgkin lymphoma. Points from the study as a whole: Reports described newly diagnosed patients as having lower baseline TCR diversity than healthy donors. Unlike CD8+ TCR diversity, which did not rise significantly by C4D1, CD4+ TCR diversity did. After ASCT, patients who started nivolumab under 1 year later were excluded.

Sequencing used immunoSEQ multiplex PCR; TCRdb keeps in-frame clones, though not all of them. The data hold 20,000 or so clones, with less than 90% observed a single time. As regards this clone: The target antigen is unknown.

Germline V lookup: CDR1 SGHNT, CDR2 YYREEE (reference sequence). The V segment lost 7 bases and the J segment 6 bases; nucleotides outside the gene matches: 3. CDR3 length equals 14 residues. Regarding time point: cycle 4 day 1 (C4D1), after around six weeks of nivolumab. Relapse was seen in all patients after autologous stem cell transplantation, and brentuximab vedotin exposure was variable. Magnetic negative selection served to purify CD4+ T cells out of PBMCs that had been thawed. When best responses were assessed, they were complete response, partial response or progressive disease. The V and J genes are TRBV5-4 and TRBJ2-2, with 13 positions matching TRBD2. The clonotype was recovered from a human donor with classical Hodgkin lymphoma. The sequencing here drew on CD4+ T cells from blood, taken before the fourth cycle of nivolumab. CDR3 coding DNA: TGTGCCAGCTCACTAGCGGGAGGGCCCGGGGAGCTGTTTTTT. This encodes CASSLAGGPGELFF.